What follows describes a single TCR beta chain. Its cognate antigen has yet to be identified. No clone much larger than this one lies a single base away; base qualities are absent. These data belong to a study of cytomegalovirus exposure and HLA in healthy donors (dated 2017 in TCRdb). Regarding the complete study: According to an earlier analysis of around 600 of the donors, about 179 million T cells yielded over 90 million unique TCR beta sequences and around 300 Gb of sequence data. Donor age, sex, ethnicity and CMV serostatus were collected together with the repertoire data. Across around 400 genotyped donors of the cohort, an average of about 220,000 unique TCR beta nucleotide sequences per donor were sequenced, and roughly 20% of those sequences were non-productive. All discovery cohort repertoires had been generated on a single sequencing platform. High-throughput TCR immunosequencing, statistical association of individual TCRs with disease status, and machine learning were combined to predict cytomegalovirus infection status. The study profiled the T cell repertoires of hundreds of subjects by immunosequencing and related them to cytomegalovirus serostatus. Along with the 666-subject first cohort, a separate validation cohort of over a hundred different subjects was used. Rather than drawing on any new phenotypic data, the later analysis identified candidate immune exposures from TCR beta sequences and the way those sequences occurred across donors. In a later genetic analysis, genome-wide SNP genotypes for about three fifths of the roughly 670 donors were used, and that subset was treated as a discovery cohort. Because of strong linkage in the cohort, five DR-DQ haplotypes were treated as single units for association and clustering. An early release that covered about 600 HLA-typed donors contained around 330 gigabases of sequencing data and 70 million to 100 million unique TCR sequences. HLA typing covered class I and class II loci at four-digit resolution. Of the approximately 400 genotyped donors, 81% were placed in the genetic ancestry cluster associated with self-reported Caucasian donors. Typing coverage differed by locus: A, B, C, DRB1 and DQB1 were typed in roughly 629-630 donors, DQA1 in 500 to 550, DPA1 in 600 to 610, and DPB1 in just under 490. An earlier analysis of about 620 of the donors applied high-throughput TCR beta sequencing to assess whether each TCR beta V gene segment acted as functional or pseudogenic. The study aimed to test whether cataloging public T cell receptors could reveal signatures of past pathogen exposure. A later analysis re-analyzed previously published TCR beta repertoires from roughly 600 donors and added high-resolution HLA genotyping to study TCR occurrence patterns. The investigation overall reported the following: In a later analysis, the rate of TCR association differed among HLA loci, with DRB1 alleles having the most associated TCRs and HLA-C alleles having the fewest. Presence/absence analyses assumed roughly uniform sequencing depth across donors, an assumption that may not hold. In a later analysis, HLA-associated TCR beta chains showed more clonal expansion and lower generation probabilities than non-associated chains that were equally common. Because the 87-base-pair reads could not distinguish some IMGT-functional V segments, including TRBV6-2 and TRBV6-3, those segments were excluded. HLA typing was unavailable for some donors at each locus, so association tests used only the typed subset. At a false discovery rate of 0.05, a later analysis linked about 17,000 TCR beta sequences to specific HLA alleles. The earlier analysis of about 600 of the donors excluded over 15 rarely observed V segments, including chromosome 9 orphons, because counts were too low. In vitro tests confirmed that three of the cytomegalovirus-associated TCR beta chains recognize cytomegalovirus antigens. Correlated functional status among segregating V segments might be attributable to linkage disequilibrium, but an unknown experimental factor could not be ruled out. A later genetic analysis reported fewer N-insertions in productive TCRs among donors in an Asian-associated ancestry cluster than the roughly 640-donor mean. It was suggested by the authors that the approach could potentially be generalized to other disease states and immunological phenotypes. A group of highly shared sequence variants was considered likely to be a technical artifact of the sequencing pipeline. A later analysis found that most CMV-associated TCR beta chains appeared HLA-restricted, with HLA associations seemingly driven largely by CMV exposure. In an earlier analysis of 587 of the donors, most TCR beta V segments appeared in productive rearrangements about 90% or about 30% of the time, broadly matching IMGT annotations. In a later genetic analysis, a missense DCLRE1C variant was associated with V-gene and J-gene trimming of TCR beta chains, and the association was replicated in an independent cohort. Only TCR beta chains were sequenced in this cohort, and the absence of alpha or paired-chain data limited detectable features. When HLA alleles, especially DR and DQ, strongly co-occurred, attributing TCR associations to individual alleles was difficult. While some public TCRs were present in many individuals, most TCR sequences turned up only very rarely across donors. In a later analysis, several top co-occurrence clusters were reported to appear linked to parvovirus B19, influenza, CMV and Epstein-Barr virus. The classifier was reported to diagnose cytomegalovirus status with high specificity and sensitivity in both the original cohort and the validation cohort. In the study, approximately 150 TCR beta chains were listed as associated with cytomegalovirus. The only immune exposure information available for the cohort was CMV serostatus. A further reported finding was that TCR beta sequences accurately predicted the HLA-A and HLA-B alleles for most subjects in the first cohort.

Trimming removed 2 bases from V and 4 bases from J; the gene matches leave 8 bases unexplained. Via the germline V gene, CDR1 is MNHEY and CDR2 SVGAGI. The CDR3 sequence holds 15 residues, the cysteine and phenylalanine included. Just CDR3 DNA is preserved here, 45 bases in frame from base 1. The cohort consisted of 600 to 700 healthy bone marrow donors. At the time of sampling, all cohort members were nominally healthy, though unrecorded immune exposures were likely present. The donor was CMV seronegative and belonged to the group of 380 or so seronegative cohort members. Each donor provided a peripheral blood sample, and peripheral blood mononuclear cells were used for TCR beta sequencing. Genomic DNA was extracted from the blood cell samples with the Qiagen DNeasy Blood Extraction Kit. Library preparation was by the immunoSEQ multiplex PCR assay. For the multiplex PCR, a mixture combining 60 forward primers for TCR Vbeta segments and 13 reverse primers for TCR Jbeta segments was used. The CDR3 region of rearranged TCR beta genes was amplified from genomic DNA with a multiplex PCR assay. The Illumina HiSeq System was used to sequence the amplified TCR beta libraries as 87-base-pair reads. As for how the authors treated the data: A later analysis tallied around 82 million unique TCR beta chains across the 666 repertoires, and approximately 9.9 million of those chains were shared by two or more donors. Raw reads were error-corrected and collapsed into unique sequences by a nearest-neighbor algorithm in which closely related sequences were merged to remove PCR and sequencing errors. Alignment of CDR3 sequences to IMGT reference sequences was used to assign V, D and J gene segments. Each retained sequence needed at least a six-nucleotide match to both a V gene segment and a J gene segment. Rearrangements were called productive when the CDR3 lacked stop codons and stayed in frame with V and J; all others were non-productive. CDR3 was defined according to IMGT convention as the region running from the second conserved V-encoded cysteine to the conserved J-encoded phenylalanine. The earlier analysis of fewer than 700 of the donors excluded sequences that lacked an unambiguous match to a single V gene segment. An earlier analysis of approximately 590 of the donors classified V segments as functional when productive rearrangements were above 56.7% and as segregating when the standard deviation between donors was above 5%. A statistical classification framework was built for diagnosing cytomegalovirus status from the catalog of TCR beta chain sequences. In a later analysis, V and J genes were assigned by comparing TCR nucleotide sequences against IMGT/GENE-DB human TR gene sequences. The TCRdist pipeline was used in a later analysis to assign CDR3 sequences and most-parsimonious VDJ recombination scenarios. In a later analysis, each TCR beta chain was defined by its CDR3 amino acid sequence together with its V-gene family, and reads lacking a unique V-gene family were excluded. A later analysis removed several hundred highly shared, low-generation-probability nucleotide sequences to deal with suspected cross-contamination and a sequencing artifact. In a later analysis, a clonal expansion index for each public chain was calculated from normalized within-repertoire ranks of inferred template counts. In a later analysis, generation probabilities were computed with a VDJ recombination model fitted to out-of-frame rearrangements, and the resulting probabilities were checked against IGoR. In a later analysis, TCR-TCR, TCR-HLA and TCR-CMV co-occurrence was scored with hypergeometric tests, and a repertoire-size bias correction was applied to TCR pairs. To estimate false discovery rates, a later analysis permuted the HLA or CMV assignments 20 times. A later analysis grouped co-occurring TCRs with DBSCAN, adding TCRdist sequence similarity when clustering within HLA-allele-positive subsets. Co-occurrence clustering excluded repertoires with fewer than 30,000 or more than 120,000 public chains, plus five with anomalous nucleotide sharing. TCRdb's version of the immuneACCESS table is confined to in-frame rearrangements and falls short of the full clone set. An unresolved V gene accounts for under half of the shortfall where checked; the remainder is of unknown origin. That table furnishes V, J and clone size, whereas the DNA furnished D and trimming. The sample table records 100,000 to 150,000 clones; around 83% of these occur just once. The ten top clones hold around 1.2% of the sample.

The rearrangement combines TRBV6-5 with TRBJ2-7; 7 bases in the junction line up with TRBD1. The sequence was obtained from a girl aged 2-15 years in good health and CMV-seronegative. The sequencing input was PBMCs. The DNA is TGTGCCAGCAGTTACCGAAGGGACAGACTGTACGAGCAGTACTTC. Translation gives CASSYRRDRLYEQYF.